Sequencing of this T cell receptor (beta chain) was carried out in a study of blood T cell repertoires in COVID-19. Per the original methods: Amplified reference gene primers provided the basis for estimating nucleated cell counts. Sequenced by immunoSEQ multiplex PCR; TCRdb stores in-frame clones only, minus some. The V and J calls and the clone size are those of that table, but D and trimming were determined from the DNA. Here the sample spans over 150,000 clones, about 85% being singletons. Researchers sorted participants into cohorts using their self-reported clinical history. V lost 4 bases to trimming and J lost 2 bases, with 8 bases between them. This CDR3 is 14 amino acids long. The germline gives CDR1 SNHLY, CDR2 FYNNEI.

The chain combines TRBV2 with TRBJ2-2; D is possibly TRBD2 (5 bases). This clonotype was sampled from a woman in her twenties or thirties who had recovered from COVID-19. The material sequenced was PBMCs or T cells enriched from blood (not recorded which). The CDR3 sequence: CASSGLANTGELFF. The DNA of the CDR3 is TGTGCCAGCAGTGGTCTAGCTAACACCGGGGAGCTGTTTTTT. Looking up the rest from reference TRBV2 and TRBJ2-2 gives the full variable domain: EPEVTQTPSHQVTQMGQEVILRCVPISNHLYFYWYRQILGQKVEFLVSFYNNEISEKSEIFDDQFSVERPDGSNFTLKIRSTKLEDSAMYFCASSGLANTGELFFGEGSRLTVL.